This T cell receptor (beta chain) was identified during a study of shared clonotypes between healthy human individuals (dated by TCRdb to the early 2020s). Turning to the overall study: The cohort included three men and a couple of women between 18 and 49 years of age. Per donor, three plates each were used for CD4 naive and CD4 memory, two for CD8 naive, and one for CD8 memory. To estimate repertoire size and how much clonotype sharing occurs between individuals, the study deeply sequenced the blood TCR repertoires of about five healthy adults. To increase sequencing depth and limit assay-specific biases, TCR repertoire library preparation and sequencing were carried out by different laboratories using diverse techniques. Per donor, leukapheresis produced somewhere between about 0.9 and 9.5 billion PBMCs. Points the paper makes about the study in general: Because the study included only a small number of donors, the genetic and exposure-history diversity represented was limited. Only blood was sampled, and tissue TCR repertoires likely differ from those in blood. Naive subsets generally had larger estimated clonotype richness than memory subsets did. Pairwise subsampling led to the expectation that sequencing depth would affect the degree of clonotype sharing among donors. Even with the large sequencing depth, rarefaction of the sorted-subset datasets indicated that sequencing was incomplete. Across a handful of donors, approximately 4.9% of naive CD4, around 3.5% of naive CD8, under 2.5% of memory CD4, and approximately 0.4% of memory CD8 clonotypes were shared. Clonotypes shared by all four sorted-subset donors showed higher generation probabilities than non-shared clonotypes.

TCR CDR3 regions were amplified from genomic DNA by multiplex PCR using the deep immunoSEQ assay. Extracted genomic DNA from each cell subset was distributed evenly across all wells of several immunoSEQ 96-well plates, and each plate was treated as a replicate. For sorted subsets, each replicate PCR was loaded with 200 ng genomic DNA, equivalent to 30,000 or so T cell genomes. Purified libraries were measured with a Qubit 3.0 fluorometer, size-checked on a Bioanalyzer 2100, and measured again with the KAPA Library Quantification kit. Every immunoSEQ 96-well plate was sequenced on a separate single-read 150-cycle Illumina NextSeq 550 flow cell. In the original analysis: Because the immunoSEQ output included only junctional sequences and no quality scores, the filtering could not be the same as the filtering used for full-length reads. To assign V/J genes and CDR3, sequences were annotated against IMGT germline references using PyIR, a Python wrapper for IgBLAST v1.9. Reads with weak V/J assignments (E-value above 1e-6), missing CDR3, stop codons, out-of-frame junctions, or ambiguous translated residues were removed. V3J clonotypes were defined as sequences sharing the same inferred V gene, J gene, and CDR3 amino acid sequence. The percentage overlap between two repertoires was calculated by dividing the number of shared unique clonotypes by the size of the smaller repertoire. Richness of each repertoire was evaluated using RTK rarefaction, the Chao1 estimator, and Recon v2.1 estimates of unobserved clonotypes. Generation probabilities for all TCRbeta clonotypes obtained by the gDNA method from several donors were computed using OLGA. The table was pulled from immuneACCESS by TCRdb, which kept in-frame rearrangements only. Such tables lose some clones; where checked, under half of the loss comes from unresolved V genes, and the rest has no known cause. The V and J calls and the clone size are those of that table, but D and trimming were determined from the DNA. In this sample the table shows 550,000 to 850,000 clones, approximately 77% of which occur a single time. Of the sample, under 2% falls within the top ten clones.

In the case of this clone: What this receptor recognizes is not known. The record has no base qualities; no much larger clone is one base away.

V and J are trimmed by 4 bases and 8 bases, and the gene matches miss 9 bases of the junction. Spanning cysteine to phenylalanine, the CDR3 consists of 15 amino acids. The DNA shown is the 45-base CDR3, in frame from base 1. As encoded in the germline V gene, CDR1 is MNHNS while CDR2 is SASEGT. The donors were healthy, HIV-negative adults with no recently reported acute infections or vaccinations. Only Caucasian adults living in Nashville, Tennessee, USA were represented among the donors. CD4+ T cells were enriched by magnetic negative selection; naive cells were then positively selected on CD45RA, and the negative fraction formed the memory subset. Blood was collected by leukapheresis, and PBMCs were isolated by Ficoll-Histopaque density gradient centrifugation and then cryopreserved in liquid nitrogen vapor phase. Purity and quantity of every magnetically sorted T cell population were checked by analytical flow cytometry. From each sorted fraction, genomic DNA was isolated and quantified by UV absorbance on a Nanodrop 2000c.

The sequence derives from a woman in her thirties in good health. The rearrangement joined TRBV6-1 to TRBJ1-4; the central 8 bases match TRBD1. Sequences were obtained from memory CD4+ T cells sorted from blood. The cell subset or site label, as the study defines it: CD45RA-negative fraction. The CDR3 sequence is CASSARTGIAEKLFF. The nucleotide sequence is given as TGTGCCAGCAGTGCAAGGACAGGGATAGCCGAAAAACTGTTTTTT.